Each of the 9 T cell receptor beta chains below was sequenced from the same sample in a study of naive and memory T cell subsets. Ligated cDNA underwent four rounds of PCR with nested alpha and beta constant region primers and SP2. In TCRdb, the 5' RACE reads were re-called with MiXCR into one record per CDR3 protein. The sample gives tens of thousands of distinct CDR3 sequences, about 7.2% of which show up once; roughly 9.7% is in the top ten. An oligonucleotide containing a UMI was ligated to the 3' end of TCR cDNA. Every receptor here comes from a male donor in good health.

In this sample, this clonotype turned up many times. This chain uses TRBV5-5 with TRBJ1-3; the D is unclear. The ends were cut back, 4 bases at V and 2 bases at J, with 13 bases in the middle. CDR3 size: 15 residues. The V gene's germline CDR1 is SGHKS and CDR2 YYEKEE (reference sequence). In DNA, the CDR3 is TGTGCCAGCAGCACCATTCAGGTTCCTGGAAACACCATATATTTT. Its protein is CASSTIQVPGNTIYF. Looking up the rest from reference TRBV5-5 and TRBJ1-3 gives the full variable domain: DAGVTQSPTHLIKTRGQQVTLRCSPISGHKSVSWYQQVLGQGPQFIFQYYEKEERGRGNFPDRFSARQFPNYSSELNVNALLLGDSALYLCASSTIQVPGNTIYFGEGSWLTVV.

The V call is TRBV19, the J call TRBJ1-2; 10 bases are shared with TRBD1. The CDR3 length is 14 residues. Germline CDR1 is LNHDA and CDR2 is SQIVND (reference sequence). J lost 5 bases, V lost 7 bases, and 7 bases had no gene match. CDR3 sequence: CASTSTGGKYGYTF. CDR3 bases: TGTGCCAGTACCTCGACAGGGGGCAAGTATGGCTACACCTTC.

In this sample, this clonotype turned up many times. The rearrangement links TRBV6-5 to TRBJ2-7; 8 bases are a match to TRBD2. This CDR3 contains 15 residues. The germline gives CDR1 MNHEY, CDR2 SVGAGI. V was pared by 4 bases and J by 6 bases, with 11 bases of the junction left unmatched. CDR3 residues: CASSSLTRGGVEQYF. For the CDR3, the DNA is TGTGCCAGCAGTTCCTTGACTCGGGGGGGAGTCGAGCAGTACTTC.

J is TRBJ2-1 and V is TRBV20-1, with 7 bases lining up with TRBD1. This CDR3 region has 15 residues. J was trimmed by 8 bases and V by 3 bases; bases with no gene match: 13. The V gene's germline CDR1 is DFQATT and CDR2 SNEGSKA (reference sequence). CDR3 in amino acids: CSASGGVRGFYEQFF. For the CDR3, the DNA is TGCAGTGCTAGTGGTGGTGTCAGGGGGTTTTATGAGCAGTTCTTC.

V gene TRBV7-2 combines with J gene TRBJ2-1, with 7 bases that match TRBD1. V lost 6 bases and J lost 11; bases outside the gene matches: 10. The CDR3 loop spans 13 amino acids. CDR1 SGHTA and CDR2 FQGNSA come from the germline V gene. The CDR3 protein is CASRRGTAHQQFF. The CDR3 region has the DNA TGTGCCAGCAGACGAGGGACAGCTCACCAGCAGTTCTTC.

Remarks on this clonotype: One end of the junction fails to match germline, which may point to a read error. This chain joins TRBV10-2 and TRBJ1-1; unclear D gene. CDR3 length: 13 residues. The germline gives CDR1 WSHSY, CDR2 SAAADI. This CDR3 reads CTSSAAGNTEAFF. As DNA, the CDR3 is TGCACCAGCAGTGCGGCGGGGAACACTGAAGCTTTCTTT.

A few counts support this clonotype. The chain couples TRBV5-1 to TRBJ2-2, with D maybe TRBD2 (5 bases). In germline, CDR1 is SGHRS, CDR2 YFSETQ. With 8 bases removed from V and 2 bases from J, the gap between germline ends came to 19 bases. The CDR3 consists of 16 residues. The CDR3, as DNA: TGCGCCAGTAGTCTCCGAGGGATCGACAACACCGGGGAGCTGTTTTTT. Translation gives CASSLRGIDNTGELFF.

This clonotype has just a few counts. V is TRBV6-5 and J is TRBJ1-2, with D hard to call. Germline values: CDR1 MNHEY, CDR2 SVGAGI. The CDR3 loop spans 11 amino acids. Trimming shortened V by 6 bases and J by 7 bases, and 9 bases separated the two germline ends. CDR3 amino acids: CASRQDSGYTF. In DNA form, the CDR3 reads TGTGCCAGCAGGCAAGATAGTGGCTACACCTTC.

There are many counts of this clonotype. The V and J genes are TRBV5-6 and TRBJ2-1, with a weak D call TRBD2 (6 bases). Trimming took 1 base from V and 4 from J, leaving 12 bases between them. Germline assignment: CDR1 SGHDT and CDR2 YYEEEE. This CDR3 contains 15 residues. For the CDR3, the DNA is TGTGCCAGCAGCTTGACCGGGACTTCATACAATGAGCAGTTCTTC. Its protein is CASSLTGTSYNEQFF.